Sequencing of this T cell receptor (beta chain) was carried out in a study of shared T cell receptors in the human thymus. The table lists this clone with a count of one. Assay used: immunoSEQ multiplex PCR; TCRdb lists only in-frame clones, some missing. Among 450,000 to 650,000 clones, approximately 80% were seen once, and the ten largest hold around 0.013%. J lost 3 bases, V lost 1 base, and 9 bases had no gene match. Germline assignment: CDR1 SGHRS and CDR2 YFSETQ. The CDR3 consists of 16 residues. These data were also reused for a study on human thymus T cells.

The chain uses TRBV5-1 and TRBJ2-7; the match to TRBD1 covers 8 bases. The sequenced sample consisted of thymocytes. The clonotype originates from a boy under three years old with a congenital heart defect. Here the CDR3 DNA reads TGCGCCAGCAGCTTGCCCCCCCAGGGGGCGGACTACGAGCAGTACTTC. It translates to CASSLPPQGADYEQYF.